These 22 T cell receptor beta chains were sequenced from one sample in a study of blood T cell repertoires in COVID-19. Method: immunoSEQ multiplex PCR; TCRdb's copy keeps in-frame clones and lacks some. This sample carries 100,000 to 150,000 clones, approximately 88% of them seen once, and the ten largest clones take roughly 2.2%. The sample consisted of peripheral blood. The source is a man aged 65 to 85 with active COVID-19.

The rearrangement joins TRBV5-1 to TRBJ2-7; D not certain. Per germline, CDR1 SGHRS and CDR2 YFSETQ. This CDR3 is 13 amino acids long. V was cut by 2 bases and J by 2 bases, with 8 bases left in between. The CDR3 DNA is TGCGCCAGCAGCTTCGACACAACCTACGAGCAGTACTTC. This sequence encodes CASSFDTTYEQYF.

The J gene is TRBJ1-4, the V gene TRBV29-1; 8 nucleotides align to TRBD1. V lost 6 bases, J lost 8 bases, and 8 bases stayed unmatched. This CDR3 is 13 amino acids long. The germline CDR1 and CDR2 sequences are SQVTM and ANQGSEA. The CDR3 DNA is TGCAGCGTCCATCAGGGGGCAGGCGAAAAACTGTTTTTT. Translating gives CSVHQGAGEKLFF.

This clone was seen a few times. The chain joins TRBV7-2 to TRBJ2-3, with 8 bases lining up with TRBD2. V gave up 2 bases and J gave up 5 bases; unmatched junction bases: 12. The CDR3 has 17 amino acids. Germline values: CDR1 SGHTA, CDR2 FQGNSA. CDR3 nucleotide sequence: TGTGCCAGCAGCTTACCCCGGCCGGGTCGGGGGGGAGATACGCAGTATTTT. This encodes CASSLPRPGRGGDTQYF.

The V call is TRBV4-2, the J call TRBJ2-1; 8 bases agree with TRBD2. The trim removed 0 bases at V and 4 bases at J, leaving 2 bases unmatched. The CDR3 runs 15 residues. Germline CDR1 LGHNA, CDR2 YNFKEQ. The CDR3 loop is CASSQELAEYNEQFF. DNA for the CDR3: TGTGCCAGCAGCCAAGAACTAGCGGAGTACAATGAGCAGTTCTTC.

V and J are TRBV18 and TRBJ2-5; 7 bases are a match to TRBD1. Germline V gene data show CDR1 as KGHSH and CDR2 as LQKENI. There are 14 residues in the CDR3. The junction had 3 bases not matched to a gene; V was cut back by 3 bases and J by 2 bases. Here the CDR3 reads CASSPPGQQETQYF. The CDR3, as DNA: TGTGCCAGCTCACCTCCGGGACAGCAAGAGACCCAGTACTTC.

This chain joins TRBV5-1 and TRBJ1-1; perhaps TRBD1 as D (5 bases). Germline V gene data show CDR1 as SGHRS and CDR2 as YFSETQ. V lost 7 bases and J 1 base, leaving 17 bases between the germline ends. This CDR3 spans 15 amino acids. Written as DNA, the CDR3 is TGCGCCAGCGCTACCTCGACGACAGAGAACACTGAAGCTTTCTTT. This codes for CASATSTTENTEAFF.

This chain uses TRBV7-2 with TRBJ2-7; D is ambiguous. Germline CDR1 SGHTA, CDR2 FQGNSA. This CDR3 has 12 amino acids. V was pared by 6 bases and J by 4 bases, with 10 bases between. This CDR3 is CASSSPLYEQYF. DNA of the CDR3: TGTGCCAGCAGTTCCCCCCTTTACGAGCAGTACTTC.

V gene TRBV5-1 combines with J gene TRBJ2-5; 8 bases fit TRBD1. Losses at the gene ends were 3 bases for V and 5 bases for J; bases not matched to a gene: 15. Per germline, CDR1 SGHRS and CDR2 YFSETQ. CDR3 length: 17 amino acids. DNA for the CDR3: TGCGCCAGCAGCTCGAGGACAGGGAAAGGTGTAAGGGAGACCCAGTACTTC. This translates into CASSSRTGKGVRETQYF.

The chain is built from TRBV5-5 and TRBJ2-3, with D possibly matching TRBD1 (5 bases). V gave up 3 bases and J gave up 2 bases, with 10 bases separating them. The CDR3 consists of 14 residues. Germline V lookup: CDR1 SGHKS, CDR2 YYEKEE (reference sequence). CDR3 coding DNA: TGTGCCAGCAGCTACGCAGGGATCACAGATACGCAGTATTTT. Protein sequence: CASSYAGITDTQYF.

Written as DNA, the CDR3 is TGTGCCAGCAGCCAAGGGCGCAGGGGGCTCAGGGCGGATGAAGCTTTCTTT. Translation: CASSQGRRGLRADEAFF. V and J are TRBV16 and TRBJ1-1, with 8 positions matching TRBD1. V was clipped by 2 bases and J by 7 bases; unmatched bases: 15. In germline, CDR1 is KGHSY, CDR2 FQNENV. The CDR3 covers 17 residues.

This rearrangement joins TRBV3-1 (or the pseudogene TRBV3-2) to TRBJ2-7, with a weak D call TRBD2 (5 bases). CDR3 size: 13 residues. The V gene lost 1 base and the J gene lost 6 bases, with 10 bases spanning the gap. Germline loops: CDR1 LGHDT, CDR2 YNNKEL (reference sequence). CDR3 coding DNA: TGTGCCAGCAGCCAAGCGGCCCGGGGCGAGCAGTACTTC. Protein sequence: CASSQAARGEQYF.

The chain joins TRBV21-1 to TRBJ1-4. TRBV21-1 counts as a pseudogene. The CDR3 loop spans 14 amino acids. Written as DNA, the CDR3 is TGTGCCAGCAGCAAAGACCCGGGGGGGGATAAACTGTTTTTT. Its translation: CASSKDPGGDKLFF.

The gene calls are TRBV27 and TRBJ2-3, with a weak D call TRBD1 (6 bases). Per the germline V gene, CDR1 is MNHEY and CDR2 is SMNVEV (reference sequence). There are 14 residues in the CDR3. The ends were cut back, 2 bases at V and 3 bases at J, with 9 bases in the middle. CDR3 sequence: CASSLPGDTDTQYF. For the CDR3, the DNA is TGTGCCAGCAGTTTACCAGGGGATACAGATACGCAGTATTTT.

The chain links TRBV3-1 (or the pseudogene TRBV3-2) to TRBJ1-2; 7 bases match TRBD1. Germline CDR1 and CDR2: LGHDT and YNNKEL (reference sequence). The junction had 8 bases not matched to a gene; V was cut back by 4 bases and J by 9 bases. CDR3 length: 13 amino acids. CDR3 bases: TGTGCCAGCAGCCCGGGACAGCCTTTGAGCTACACCTTC. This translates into CASSPGQPLSYTF.

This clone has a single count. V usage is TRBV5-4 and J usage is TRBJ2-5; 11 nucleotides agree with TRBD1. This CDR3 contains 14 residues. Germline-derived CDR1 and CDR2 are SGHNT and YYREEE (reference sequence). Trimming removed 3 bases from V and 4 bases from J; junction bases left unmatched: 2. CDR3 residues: CASSSGTGGETQYF. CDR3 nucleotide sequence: TGTGCCAGCAGCTCTGGGACAGGGGGAGAGACCCAGTACTTC.

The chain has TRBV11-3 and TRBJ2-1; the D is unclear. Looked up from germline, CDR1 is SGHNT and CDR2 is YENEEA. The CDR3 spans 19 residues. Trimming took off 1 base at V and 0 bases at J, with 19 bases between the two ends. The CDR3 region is CASSLGSSLGPDSYNEQFF. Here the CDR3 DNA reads TGTGCCAGCAGCTTAGGTAGTTCCCTAGGCCCAGACTCCTACAATGAGCAGTTCTTC.

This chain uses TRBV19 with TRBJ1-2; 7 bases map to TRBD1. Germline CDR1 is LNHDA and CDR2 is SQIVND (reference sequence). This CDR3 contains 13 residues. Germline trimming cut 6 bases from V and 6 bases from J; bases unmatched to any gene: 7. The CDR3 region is CASRGQFLNGYTF. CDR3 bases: TGTGCCAGTAGGGGACAGTTCTTGAATGGCTACACCTTC.

The CDR3 DNA sequence: TGTGCCAGCAGCTTTAGTCACCACCAGTTCTTC. Its protein is CASSFSHHQFF. The chain combines TRBV7-2 with TRBJ2-1; the D is unclear. The germline CDR1 and CDR2 sequences are SGHTA and FQGNSA. There are 11 residues in the CDR3. V shed 3 bases and J shed 13 bases, with 10 bases lying between them.

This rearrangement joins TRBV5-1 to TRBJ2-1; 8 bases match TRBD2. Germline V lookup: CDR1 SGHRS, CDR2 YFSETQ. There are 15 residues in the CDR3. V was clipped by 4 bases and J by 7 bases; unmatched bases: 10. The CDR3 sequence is CASSPGGTSYNEQFF. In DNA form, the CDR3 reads TGCGCCAGCAGCCCCGGGGGGACTAGTTATAATGAGCAGTTCTTC.

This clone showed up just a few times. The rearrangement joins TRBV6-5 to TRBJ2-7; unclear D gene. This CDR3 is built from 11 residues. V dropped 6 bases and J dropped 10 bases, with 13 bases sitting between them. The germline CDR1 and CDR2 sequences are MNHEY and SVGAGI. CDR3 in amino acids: CASRSLAAQYF. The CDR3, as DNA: TGTGCCAGCAGATCCCTGGCGGCCCAGTACTTC.

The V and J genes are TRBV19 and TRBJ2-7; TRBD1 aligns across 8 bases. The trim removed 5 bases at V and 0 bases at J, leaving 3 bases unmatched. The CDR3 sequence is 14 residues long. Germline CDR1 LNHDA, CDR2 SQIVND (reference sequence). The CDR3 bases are TGTGCCAGTAGTCTTCAGGGGGCCTCCTACGAGCAGTACTTC. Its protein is CASSLQGASYEQYF. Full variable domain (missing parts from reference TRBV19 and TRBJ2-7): DGGITQSPKYLFRKEGQNVTLSCEQNLNHDAMYWYRQDPGQGLRLIYYSQIVNDFQKGDIAEGYSVSREKKESFPLTVTSAQKNPTAFYLCASSLQGASYEQYFGPGTRLTVT.

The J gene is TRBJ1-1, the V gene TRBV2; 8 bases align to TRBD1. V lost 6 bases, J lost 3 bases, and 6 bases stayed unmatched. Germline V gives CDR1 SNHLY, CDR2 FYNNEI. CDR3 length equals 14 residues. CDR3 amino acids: CASRVQGGDTEAFF. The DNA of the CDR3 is TGTGCCAGCAGGGTACAGGGGGGGGACACTGAAGCTTTCTTT.